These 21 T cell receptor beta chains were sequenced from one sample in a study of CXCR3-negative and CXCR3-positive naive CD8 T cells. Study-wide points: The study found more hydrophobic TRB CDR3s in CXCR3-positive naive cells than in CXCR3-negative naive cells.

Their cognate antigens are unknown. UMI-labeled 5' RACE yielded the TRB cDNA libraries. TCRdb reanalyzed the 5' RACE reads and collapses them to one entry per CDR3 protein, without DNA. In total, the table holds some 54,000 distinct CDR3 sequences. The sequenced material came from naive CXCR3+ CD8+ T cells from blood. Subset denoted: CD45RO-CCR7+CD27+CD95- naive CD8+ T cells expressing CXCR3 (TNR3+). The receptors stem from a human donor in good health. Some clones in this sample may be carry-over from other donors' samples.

This CDR3 is CASSRDPYYGYTF. V is TRBV28 and J is TRBJ1-2; TCRdb returns TRBD1, unconfirmable since there is no DNA. The germline V gene has CDR1 MDHEN and CDR2 SYDVKM. This CDR3 is built from 13 residues.

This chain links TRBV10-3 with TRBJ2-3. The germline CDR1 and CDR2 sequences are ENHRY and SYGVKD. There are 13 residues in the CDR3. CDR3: CAISESGDREQYF.

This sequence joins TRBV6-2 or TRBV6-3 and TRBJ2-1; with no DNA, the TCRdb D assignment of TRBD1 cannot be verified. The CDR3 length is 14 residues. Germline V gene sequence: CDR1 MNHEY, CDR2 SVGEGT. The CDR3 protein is CASSWVQDYNEQFF.

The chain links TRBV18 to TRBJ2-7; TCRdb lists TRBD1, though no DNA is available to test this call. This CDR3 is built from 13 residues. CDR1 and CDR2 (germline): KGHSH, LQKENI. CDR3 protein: CASSRGTSYEQYF.

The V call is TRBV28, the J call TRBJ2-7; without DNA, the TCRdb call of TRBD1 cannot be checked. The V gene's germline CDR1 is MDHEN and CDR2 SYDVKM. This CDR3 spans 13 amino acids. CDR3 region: CAIRDRSSYEQYF.

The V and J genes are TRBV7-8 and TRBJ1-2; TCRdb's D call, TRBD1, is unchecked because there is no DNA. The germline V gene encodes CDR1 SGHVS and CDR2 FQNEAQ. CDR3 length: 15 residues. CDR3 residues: CASSLGQGTPGGYTF.

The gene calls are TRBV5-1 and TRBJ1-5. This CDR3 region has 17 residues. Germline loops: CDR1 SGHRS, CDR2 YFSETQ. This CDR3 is CASSLSGEGNGNQPQHF.

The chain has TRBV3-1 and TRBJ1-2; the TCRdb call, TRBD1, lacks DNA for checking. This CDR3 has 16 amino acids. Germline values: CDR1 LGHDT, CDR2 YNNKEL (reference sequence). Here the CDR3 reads CASSTLGDTINYGYTF. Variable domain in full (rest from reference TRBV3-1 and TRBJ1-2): DTAVSQTPKYLVTQMGNDKSIKCEQNLGHDTMYWYKQDSKKFLKIMFSYNNKELIINETVPNRFSPKSPDKAHLNLHINSLELGDSAVYFCASSTLGDTINYGYTFGSGTRLTVV.

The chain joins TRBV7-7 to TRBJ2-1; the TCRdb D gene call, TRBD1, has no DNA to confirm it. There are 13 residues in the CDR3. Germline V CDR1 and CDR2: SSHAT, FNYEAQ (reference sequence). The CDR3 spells CASSFTQGGEQFF.

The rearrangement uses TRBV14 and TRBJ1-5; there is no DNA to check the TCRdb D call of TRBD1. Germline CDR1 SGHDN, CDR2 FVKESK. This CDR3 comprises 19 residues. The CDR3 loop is CASSQAVTAGTVPHQPQHF.

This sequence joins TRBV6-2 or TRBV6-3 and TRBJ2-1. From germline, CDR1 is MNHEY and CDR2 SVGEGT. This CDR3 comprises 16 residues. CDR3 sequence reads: CASSYVGGGSYNEQFF.

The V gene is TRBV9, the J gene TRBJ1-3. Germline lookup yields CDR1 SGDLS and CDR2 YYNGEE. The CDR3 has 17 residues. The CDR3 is CASSPGGGHLEGNTIYF. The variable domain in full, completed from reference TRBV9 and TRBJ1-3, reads DSGVTQTPKHLITATGQRVTLRCSPRSGDLSVYWYQQSLDQGLQFLIQYYNGEERAKGNILERFSAQQFPDLHSELNLSSLELGDSALYFCASSPGGGHLEGNTIYFGEGSWLTVV.

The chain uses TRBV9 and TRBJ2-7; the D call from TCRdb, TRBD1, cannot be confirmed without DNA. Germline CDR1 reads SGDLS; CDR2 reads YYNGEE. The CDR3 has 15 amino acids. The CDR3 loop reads CASSVGGGGGREQYF.

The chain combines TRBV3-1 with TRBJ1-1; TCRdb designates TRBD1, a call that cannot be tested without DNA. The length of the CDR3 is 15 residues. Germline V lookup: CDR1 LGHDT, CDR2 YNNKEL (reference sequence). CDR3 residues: CASSPEPGANTEAFF.

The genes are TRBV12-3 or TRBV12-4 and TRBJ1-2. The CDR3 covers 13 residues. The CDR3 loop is CASREPSAYGYTF.

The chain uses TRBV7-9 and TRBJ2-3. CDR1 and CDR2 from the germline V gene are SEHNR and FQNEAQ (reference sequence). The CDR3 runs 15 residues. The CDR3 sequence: CASSFSDFSSDTQYF.

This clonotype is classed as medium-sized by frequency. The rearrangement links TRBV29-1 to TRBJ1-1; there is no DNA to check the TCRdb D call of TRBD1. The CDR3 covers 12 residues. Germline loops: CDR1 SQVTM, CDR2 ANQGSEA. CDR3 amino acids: CSGRLGGTEAFF.

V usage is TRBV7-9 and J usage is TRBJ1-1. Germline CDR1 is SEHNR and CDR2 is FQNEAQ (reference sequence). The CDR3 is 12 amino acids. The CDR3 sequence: CASSLSDTEAFF.

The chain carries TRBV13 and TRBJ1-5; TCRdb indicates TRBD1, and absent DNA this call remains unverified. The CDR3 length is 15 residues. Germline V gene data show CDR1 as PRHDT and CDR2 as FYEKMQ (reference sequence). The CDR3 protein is CASSLGQGGMQPQHF.

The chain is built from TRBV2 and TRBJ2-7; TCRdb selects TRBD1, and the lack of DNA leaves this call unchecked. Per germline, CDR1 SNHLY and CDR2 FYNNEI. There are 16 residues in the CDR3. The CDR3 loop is CASTGTRGTGRYEQYF. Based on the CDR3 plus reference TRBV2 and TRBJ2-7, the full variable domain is EPEVTQTPSHQVTQMGQEVILRCVPISNHLYFYWYRQILGQKVEFLVSFYNNEISEKSEIFDDQFSVERPDGSNFTLKIRSTKLEDSAMYFCASTGTRGTGRYEQYFGPGTRLTVT.

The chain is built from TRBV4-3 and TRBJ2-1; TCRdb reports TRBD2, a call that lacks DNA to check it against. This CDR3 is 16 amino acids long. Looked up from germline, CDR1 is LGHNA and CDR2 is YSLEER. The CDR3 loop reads CASSLRLGERDNEQFF.